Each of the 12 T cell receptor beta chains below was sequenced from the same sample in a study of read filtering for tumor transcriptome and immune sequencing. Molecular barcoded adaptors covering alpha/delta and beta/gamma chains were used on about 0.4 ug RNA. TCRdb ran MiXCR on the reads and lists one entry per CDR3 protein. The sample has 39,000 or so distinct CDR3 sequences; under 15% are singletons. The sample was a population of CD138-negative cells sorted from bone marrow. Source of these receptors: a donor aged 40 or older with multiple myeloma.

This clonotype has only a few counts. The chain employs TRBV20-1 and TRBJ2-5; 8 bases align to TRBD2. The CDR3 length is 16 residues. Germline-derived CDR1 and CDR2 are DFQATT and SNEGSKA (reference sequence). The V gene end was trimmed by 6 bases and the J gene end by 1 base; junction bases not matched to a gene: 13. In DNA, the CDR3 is TGCAGTGCAACGGGGGGGCTAGCGGGCCTCCAAGAGACCCAGTACTTC. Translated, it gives CSATGGLAGLQETQYF.

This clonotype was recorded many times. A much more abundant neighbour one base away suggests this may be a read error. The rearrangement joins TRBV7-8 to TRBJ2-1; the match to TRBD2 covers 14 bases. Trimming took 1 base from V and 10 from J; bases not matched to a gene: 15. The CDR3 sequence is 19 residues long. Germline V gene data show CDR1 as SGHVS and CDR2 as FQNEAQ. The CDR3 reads CASSLGGTSGSLTRKEQFF. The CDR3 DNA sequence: TGTGCCAGCAGCTTAGGTGGGACTAGCGGGAGTCTCACTAGGAAAGAGCAGTTCTTC.

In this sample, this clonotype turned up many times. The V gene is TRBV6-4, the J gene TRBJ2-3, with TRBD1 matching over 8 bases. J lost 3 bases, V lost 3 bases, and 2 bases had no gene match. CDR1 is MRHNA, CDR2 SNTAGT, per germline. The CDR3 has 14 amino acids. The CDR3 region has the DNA TGTGCCAGCAGTGAGGGACAGGAGACAGATACGCAGTATTTT. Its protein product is CASSEGQETDTQYF.

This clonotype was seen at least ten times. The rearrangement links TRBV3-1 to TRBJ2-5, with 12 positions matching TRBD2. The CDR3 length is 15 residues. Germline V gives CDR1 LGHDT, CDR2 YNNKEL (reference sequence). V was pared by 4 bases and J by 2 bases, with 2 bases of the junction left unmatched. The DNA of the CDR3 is TGTGCCAGCAGCCCCCTAGCGGGAGGGCAAGAGACCCAGTACTTC. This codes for CASSPLAGGQETQYF.

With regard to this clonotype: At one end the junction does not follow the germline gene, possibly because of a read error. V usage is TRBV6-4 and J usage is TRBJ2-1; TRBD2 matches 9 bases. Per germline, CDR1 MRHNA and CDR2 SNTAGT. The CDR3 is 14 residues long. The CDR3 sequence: CASSGGTSPHELFF. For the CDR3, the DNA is TGTGCCAGCAGTGGAGGGACTAGCCCCCATGAGCTGTTCTTC.

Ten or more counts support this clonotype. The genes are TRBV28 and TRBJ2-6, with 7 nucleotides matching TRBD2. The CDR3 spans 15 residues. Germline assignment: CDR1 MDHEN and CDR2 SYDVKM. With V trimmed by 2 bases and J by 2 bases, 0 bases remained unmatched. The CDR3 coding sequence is TGTGCCAGCAGTTTAGGGAGGGCTGGGGCCAACGTCCTGACTTTC. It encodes CASSLGRAGANVLTF.

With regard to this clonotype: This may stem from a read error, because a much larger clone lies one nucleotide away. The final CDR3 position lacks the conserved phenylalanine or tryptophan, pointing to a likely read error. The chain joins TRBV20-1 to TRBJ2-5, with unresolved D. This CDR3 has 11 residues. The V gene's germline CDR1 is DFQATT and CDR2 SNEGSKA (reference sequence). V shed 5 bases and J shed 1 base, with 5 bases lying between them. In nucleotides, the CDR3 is TGCAGTGCTGTCGCCCAAGAGACCCAGTACTAC. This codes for CSAVAQETQYY.

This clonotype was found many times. CDR3 amino acids: CASSRTSAYEQYF. The CDR3 DNA is TGTGCCAGTTCAAGGACAAGTGCCTACGAGCAGTACTTC. The chain links TRBV7-9 to TRBJ2-7, with TRBD1 as a possible D gene (5 bases). The CDR3 totals 13 residues. The V end lost 9 bases, the J end lost 2 bases, and 14 bases lay between the germline ends. Germline CDR1 reads SEHNR; CDR2 reads FQNEAQ (reference sequence).

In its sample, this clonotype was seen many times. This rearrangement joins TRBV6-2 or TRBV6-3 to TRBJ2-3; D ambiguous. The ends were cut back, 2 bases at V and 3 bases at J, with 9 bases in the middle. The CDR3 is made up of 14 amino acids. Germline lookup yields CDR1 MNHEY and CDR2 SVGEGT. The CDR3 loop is CASSYQEKTDTQYF. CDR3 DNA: TGTGCCAGCAGTTACCAGGAGAAGACAGATACGCAGTATTTT.

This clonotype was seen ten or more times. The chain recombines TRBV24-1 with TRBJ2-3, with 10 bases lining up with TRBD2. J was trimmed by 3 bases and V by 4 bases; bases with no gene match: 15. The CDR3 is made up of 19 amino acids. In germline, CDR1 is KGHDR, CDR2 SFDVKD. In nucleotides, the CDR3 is TGTGCCACCAGTGACAATAACAGATTAGCGGGAGGAGGGACAGATACGCAGTATTTT. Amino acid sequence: CATSDNNRLAGGGTDTQYF.

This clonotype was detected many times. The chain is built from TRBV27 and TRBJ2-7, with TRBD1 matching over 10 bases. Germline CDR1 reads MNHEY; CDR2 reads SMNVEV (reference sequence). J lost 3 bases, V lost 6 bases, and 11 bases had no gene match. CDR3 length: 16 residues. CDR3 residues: CASRPRGTGAIYEQYF. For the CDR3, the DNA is TGTGCCAGCAGGCCCCGCGGGACAGGGGCCATCTACGAGCAGTACTTC.

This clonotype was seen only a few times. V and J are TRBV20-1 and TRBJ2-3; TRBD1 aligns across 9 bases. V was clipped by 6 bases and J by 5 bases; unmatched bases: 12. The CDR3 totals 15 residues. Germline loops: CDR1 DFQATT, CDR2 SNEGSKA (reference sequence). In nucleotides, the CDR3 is TGCAGTGCGACCAACCGGGACAGGGTAGTAGATACGCAGTATTTT. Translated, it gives CSATNRDRVVDTQYF.